Listed below are T cell receptor beta chains from one sample, sequenced in a study of T cells in narcolepsy. Clones were sequenced by immunoSEQ multiplex PCR, and TCRdb holds only the in-frame ones, with some missing. The profile shows tens of thousands of clones, approximately 80% of them singletons. The specimen sequenced was memory (CD45RA-) CD4+ T cells from blood. The receptors were sampled from a human donor in good health. The CDR3 runs from the conserved cysteine through the conserved F or W. Fields, in order: clone size, V gene, J gene, D gene, CDR3 protein, CDR3 DNA. A D gene is named only where the DNA matches it firmly. The size entry is marked missing in some rows and otherwise reads once, few, many or a size class.

clone_size: NA; v_call: TRBV11-3; j_call: TRBJ2-2; d_call: TRBD1; cdr3_aa: CASSLQGYGELFF; cdr3_nt: TGTGCCAGCAGCCTACAGGGGTACGGGGAGCTGTTTTTT
clone_size: NA; v_call: TRBV2; j_call: TRBJ2-1; d_call: NA; cdr3_aa: CASSDGRLRANEQFF; cdr3_nt: TGTGCCAGCAGTGATGGGCGTCTAAGAGCCAATGAGCAGTTCTTC
clone_size: NA; v_call: TRBV6-1; j_call: TRBJ2-3; d_call: NA; cdr3_aa: CASRRLVAADTQYF; cdr3_nt: TGTGCCAGCAGGAGACTAGTTGCGGCAGATACGCAGTATTTT
clone_size: NA; v_call: TRBV6-1; j_call: TRBJ1-2; d_call: NA; cdr3_aa: CAMGETLAWGYTF; cdr3_nt: TGTGCTATGGGAGAGACCCTGGCGTGGGGCTACACCTTC
clone_size: NA; v_call: TRBV19; j_call: TRBJ1-4; d_call: TRBD1; cdr3_aa: CASSIAGTGREKLFF; cdr3_nt: TGTGCCAGTAGTATAGCAGGGACAGGGCGAGAAAAACTGTTTTTT
clone_size: NA; v_call: TRBV5-1; j_call: TRBJ2-3; d_call: NA; cdr3_aa: CASSLDRGADTQYF; cdr3_nt: TGCGCCAGCAGCTTGGATCGGGGCGCAGATACGCAGTATTTT
clone_size: NA; v_call: TRBV6-5; j_call: TRBJ2-1; d_call: NA; cdr3_aa: CASKKGQDEQFF; cdr3_nt: TGTGCCAGTAAGAAAGGTCAGGATGAGCAGTTCTTC
clone_size: NA; v_call: TRBV9; j_call: TRBJ2-1; d_call: TRBD2; cdr3_aa: CASSVLAGGPGFYNEQFF; cdr3_nt: TGTGCCAGCAGCGTACTAGCGGGAGGGCCGGGTTTCTACAATGAGCAGTTCTTC
clone_size: NA; v_call: TRBV9; j_call: TRBJ2-1; d_call: TRBD2; cdr3_aa: CASSETRGLAGSSTPEQFF; cdr3_nt: TGTGCCAGCAGCGAAACCAGGGGACTAGCGGGCTCCTCTACACCTGAGCAGTTCTTC
clone_size: NA; v_call: TRBV5-4; j_call: TRBJ2-2; d_call: TRBD1; cdr3_aa: CASSFGTGPSNTGELFF; cdr3_nt: TGTGCCAGCAGCTTTGGGACAGGGCCTTCGAACACCGGGGAGCTGTTTTTT
clone_size: few; v_call: TRBV18; j_call: TRBJ2-7; d_call: NA; cdr3_aa: CASSPQSQYEQYF; cdr3_nt: TGTGCCAGCTCACCCCAAAGTCAGTACGAGCAGTACTTC
clone_size: NA; v_call: TRBV12-5; j_call: TRBJ1-1; d_call: NA; cdr3_aa: CASGQLNTEAFF; cdr3_nt: TGTGCTAGTGGTCAACTGAACACTGAAGCTTTCTTT
clone_size: few; v_call: TRBV4-3; j_call: TRBJ2-1; d_call: TRBD2; cdr3_aa: CASSQRTSGFNEQFF; cdr3_nt: TGCGCCAGCAGCCAAAGGACTAGCGGGTTCAATGAGCAGTTCTTC
clone_size: NA; v_call: TRBV7-3; j_call: TRBJ2-3; d_call: TRBD2; cdr3_aa: CASSPGLAGWDTQYF; cdr3_nt: TGTGCCAGCAGTCCCGGACTAGCGGGGTGGGATACGCAGTATTTT
clone_size: NA; v_call: TRBV7-9; j_call: TRBJ2-3; d_call: TRBD1; cdr3_aa: CASTPPREDRVTDTQYF; cdr3_nt: TGTGCCAGCACCCCTCCCCGAGAGGACAGGGTCACAGATACGCAGTATTTT
clone_size: NA; v_call: TRBV5-1; j_call: TRBJ1-1; d_call: TRBD1; cdr3_aa: CASSLGFRQGRAEAFF; cdr3_nt: TGCGCCAGCAGCTTGGGTTTTAGACAGGGACGTGCTGAAGCTTTCTTT